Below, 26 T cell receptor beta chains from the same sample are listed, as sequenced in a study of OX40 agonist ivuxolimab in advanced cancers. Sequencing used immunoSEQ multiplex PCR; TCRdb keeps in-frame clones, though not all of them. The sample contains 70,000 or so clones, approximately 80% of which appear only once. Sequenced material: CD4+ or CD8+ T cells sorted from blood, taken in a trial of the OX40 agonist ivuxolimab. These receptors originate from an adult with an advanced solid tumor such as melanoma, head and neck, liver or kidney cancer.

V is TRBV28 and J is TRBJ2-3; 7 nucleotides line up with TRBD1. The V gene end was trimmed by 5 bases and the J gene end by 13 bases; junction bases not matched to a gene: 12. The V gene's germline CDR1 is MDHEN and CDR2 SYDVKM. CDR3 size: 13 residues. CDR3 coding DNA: TGTGCCAGCAGTGCCGCCGGGACAGCAAGGGAGTATTTT. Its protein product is CASSAAGTAREYF.

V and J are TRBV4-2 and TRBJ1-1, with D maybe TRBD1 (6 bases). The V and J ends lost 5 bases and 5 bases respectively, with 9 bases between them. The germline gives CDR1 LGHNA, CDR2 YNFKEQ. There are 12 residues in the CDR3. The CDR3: CASSRGLTEAFF. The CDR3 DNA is TGTGCCAGCAGCAGGGGGTTAACTGAAGCTTTCTTT.

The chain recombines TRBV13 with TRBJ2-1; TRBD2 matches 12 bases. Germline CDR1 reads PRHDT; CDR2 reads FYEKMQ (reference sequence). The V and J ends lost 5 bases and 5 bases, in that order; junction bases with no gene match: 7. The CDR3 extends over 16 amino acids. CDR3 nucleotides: TGTGCCAGCAGCCCGAAAGGACTAGCGGGGAACAATGAGCAGTTCTTC. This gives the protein CASSPKGLAGNNEQFF.

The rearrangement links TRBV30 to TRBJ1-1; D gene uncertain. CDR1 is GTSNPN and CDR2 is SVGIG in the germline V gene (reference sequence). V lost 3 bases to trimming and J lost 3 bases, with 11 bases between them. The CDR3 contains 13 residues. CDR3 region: CAWRVGGYTEAFF. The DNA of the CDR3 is TGTGCCTGGAGGGTTGGCGGATACACTGAAGCTTTCTTT. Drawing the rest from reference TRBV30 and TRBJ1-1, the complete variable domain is SQTIHQWPATLVQPVGSPLSLECTVEGTSNPNLYWYRQAAGRGLQLLFYSVGIGQISSEVPQNLSASRPQDRQFILSSKKLLLSDSGFYLCAWRVGGYTEAFFGQGTRLTVV.

CDR3 coding DNA: TGCAGCGTTGAAGATCCTCAAGACAGGGCCCACAATGAGCAGTTCTTC. This codes for CSVEDPQDRAHNEQFF. V and J are TRBV29-1 and TRBJ2-1, with 7 bases matching TRBD1. The CDR3 totals 16 residues. V lost 0 bases to trimming and J lost 5 bases; unmatched junction nucleotides: 10. Germline CDR1 SQVTM, CDR2 ANQGSEA.

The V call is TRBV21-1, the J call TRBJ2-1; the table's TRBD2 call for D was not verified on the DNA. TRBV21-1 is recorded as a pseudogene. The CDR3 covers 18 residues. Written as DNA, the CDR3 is TGTGCCAGCAGCAAGTTAAGCGGGCGGGAGGCCCCTTACAATGAGCAGTTCTTC. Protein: CASSKLSGREAPYNEQFF.

The CDR3 protein is CSVGTSGSSYNEQFF. In nucleotides, the CDR3 is TGCAGCGTTGGGACTAGCGGGAGCTCCTACAATGAGCAGTTCTTC. This chain joins TRBV29-1 and TRBJ2-1, with 13 bases identical to TRBD2. This CDR3 is 15 amino acids long. Germline CDR1 is SQVTM and CDR2 is ANQGSEA. Trimming cost V 4 bases and J 0 bases; bases outside gene matches: 0.

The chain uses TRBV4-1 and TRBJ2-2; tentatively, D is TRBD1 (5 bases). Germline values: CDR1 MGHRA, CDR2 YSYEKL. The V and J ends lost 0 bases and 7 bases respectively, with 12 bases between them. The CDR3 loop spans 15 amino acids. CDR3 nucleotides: TGCGCCAGCAGCCAAGATCAACAGGCTTACGGGGAGCTGTTTTTT. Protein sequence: CASSQDQQAYGELFF.

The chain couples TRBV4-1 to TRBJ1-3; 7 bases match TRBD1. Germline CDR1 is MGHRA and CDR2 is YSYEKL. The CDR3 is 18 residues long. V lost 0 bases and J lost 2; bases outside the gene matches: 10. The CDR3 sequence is CASSQETLTGAPGNTIYF. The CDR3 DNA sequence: TGCGCCAGCAGCCAAGAAACCCTCACAGGGGCTCCTGGAAACACCATATATTTT.

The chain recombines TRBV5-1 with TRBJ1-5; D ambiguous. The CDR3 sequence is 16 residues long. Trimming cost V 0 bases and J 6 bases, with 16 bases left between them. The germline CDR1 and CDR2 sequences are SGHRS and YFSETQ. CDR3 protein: CASSLVGPTGGQPQHF. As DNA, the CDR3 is TGCGCCAGCAGCTTGGTGGGCCCCACGGGCGGTCAGCCCCAGCATTTT. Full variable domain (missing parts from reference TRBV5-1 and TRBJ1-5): KAGVTQTPRYLIKTRGQQVTLSCSPISGHRSVSWYQQTPGQGLQFLFEYFSETQRNKGNFPGRFSGRQFSNSRSEMNVSTLELGDSALYLCASSLVGPTGGQPQHFGDGTRLSIL.

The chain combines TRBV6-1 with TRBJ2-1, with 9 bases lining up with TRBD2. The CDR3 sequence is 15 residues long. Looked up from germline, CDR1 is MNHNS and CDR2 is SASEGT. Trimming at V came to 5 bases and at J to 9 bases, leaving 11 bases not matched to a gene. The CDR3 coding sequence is TGTGCCAGCAGTCAAAGCGGGGGGCCAGTTGGTGAGCAGTTCTTC. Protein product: CASSQSGGPVGEQFF.

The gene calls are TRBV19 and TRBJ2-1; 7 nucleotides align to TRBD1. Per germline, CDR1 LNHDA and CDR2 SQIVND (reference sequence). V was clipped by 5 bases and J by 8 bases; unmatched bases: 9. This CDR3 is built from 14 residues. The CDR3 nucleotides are TGTGCCAGTAGTTCCCTACAGGGGCTCGATGAGCAGTTCTTC. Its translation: CASSSLQGLDEQFF.

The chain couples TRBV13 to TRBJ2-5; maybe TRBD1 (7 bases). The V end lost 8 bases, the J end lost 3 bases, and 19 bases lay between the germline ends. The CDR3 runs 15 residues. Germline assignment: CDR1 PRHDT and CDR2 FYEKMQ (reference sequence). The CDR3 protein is CASAEQGRGEETQYF. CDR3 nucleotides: TGTGCCAGCGCAGAGCAGGGCAGGGGGGAAGAGACCCAGTACTTC.

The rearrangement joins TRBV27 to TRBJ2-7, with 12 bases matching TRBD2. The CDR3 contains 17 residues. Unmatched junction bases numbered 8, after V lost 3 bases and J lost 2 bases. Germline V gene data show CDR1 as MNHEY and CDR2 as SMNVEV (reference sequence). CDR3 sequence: CASSFDPRTSGTYEQYF. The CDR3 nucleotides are TGTGCCAGCAGTTTCGACCCTAGGACTAGCGGGACCTACGAGCAGTACTTC.

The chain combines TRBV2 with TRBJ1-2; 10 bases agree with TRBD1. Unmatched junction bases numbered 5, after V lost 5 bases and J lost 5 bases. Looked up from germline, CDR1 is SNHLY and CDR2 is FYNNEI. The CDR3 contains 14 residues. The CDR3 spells CASSSGQGVYGYTF. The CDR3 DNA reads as TGTGCCAGCAGTTCCGGACAGGGGGTATATGGCTACACCTTC.

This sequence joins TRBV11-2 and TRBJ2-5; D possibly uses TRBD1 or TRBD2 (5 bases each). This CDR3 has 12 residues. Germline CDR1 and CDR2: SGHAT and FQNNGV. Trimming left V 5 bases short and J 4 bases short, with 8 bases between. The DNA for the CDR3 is TGTGCCAGCAGCCGAGGGACAGAGACCCAGTACTTC. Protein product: CASSRGTETQYF. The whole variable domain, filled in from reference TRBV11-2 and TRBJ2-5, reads EAGVAQSPRYKIIEKRQSVAFWCNPISGHATLYWYQQILGQGPKLLIQFQNNGVVDDSQLPKDRFSAERLKGVDSTLKIQPAKLEDSAVYLCASSRGTETQYFGPGTRLLVL.

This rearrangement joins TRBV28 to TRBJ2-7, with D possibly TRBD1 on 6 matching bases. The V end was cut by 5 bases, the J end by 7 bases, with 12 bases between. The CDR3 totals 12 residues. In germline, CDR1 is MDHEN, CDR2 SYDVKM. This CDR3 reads CASSLTGREQYV. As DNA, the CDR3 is TGTGCCAGCAGTCTGACAGGTAGGGAGCAGTACGTC.

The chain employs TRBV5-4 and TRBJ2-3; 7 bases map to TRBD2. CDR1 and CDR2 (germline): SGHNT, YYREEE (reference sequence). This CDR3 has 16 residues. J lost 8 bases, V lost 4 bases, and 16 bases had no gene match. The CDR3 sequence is CASSPGGDGWGGTQYF. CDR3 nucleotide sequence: TGTGCCAGCAGCCCCGGCGGGGACGGGTGGGGGGGTACGCAGTATTTT.

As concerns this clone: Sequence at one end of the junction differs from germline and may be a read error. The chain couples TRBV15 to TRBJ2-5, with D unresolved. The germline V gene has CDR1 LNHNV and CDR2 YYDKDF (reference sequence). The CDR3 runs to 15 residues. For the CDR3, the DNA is TGTGCCACCAGGAGAGATCAACTTCGGGCAGAGACCCAGTACTTC. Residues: CATRRDQLRAETQYF.

The CDR3 bases are TGTGCCAGCAGTTGGACAGGGGTCTCCCAAGAGACCCAGTACTTC. It specifies CASSWTGVSQETQYF. The chain combines TRBV6-5 with TRBJ2-5; TRBD1 agrees at 9 bases. Losses at the gene ends were 4 bases for V and 1 base for J; bases not matched to a gene: 4. Germline V CDR1 and CDR2: MNHEY, SVGAGI. The CDR3 is 15 amino acids.

CDR3 residues: CASSYSVEQYF. The CDR3 nucleotides are TGTGCCAGCAGTTACTCGGTCGAGCAGTACTTC. This chain uses TRBV6-6 with TRBJ2-7; D unresolved. This CDR3 has 11 amino acids. Germline V gives CDR1 MNHNY, CDR2 SVGAGI (reference sequence). With 0 bases removed from V and 6 bases from J, the gap between germline ends came to 3 bases.

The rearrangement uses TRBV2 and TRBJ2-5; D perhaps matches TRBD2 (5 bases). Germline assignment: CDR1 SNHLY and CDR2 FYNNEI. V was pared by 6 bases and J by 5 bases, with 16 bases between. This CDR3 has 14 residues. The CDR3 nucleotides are TGTGCCAGCAGCCCGCGGAGGCTCCCGGAGACCCAGTACTTC. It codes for CASSPRRLPETQYF.

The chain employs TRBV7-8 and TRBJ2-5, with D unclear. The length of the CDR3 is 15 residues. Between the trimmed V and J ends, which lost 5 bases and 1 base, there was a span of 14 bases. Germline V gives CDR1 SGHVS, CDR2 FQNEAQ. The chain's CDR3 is CASSPVPQVQETQYF. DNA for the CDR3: TGTGCCAGCAGCCCAGTACCCCAGGTCCAAGAGACCCAGTACTTC. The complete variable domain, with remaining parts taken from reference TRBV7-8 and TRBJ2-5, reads GAGVSQSPRYKVAKRGQDVALRCDPISGHVSLFWYQQALGQGPEFLTYFQNEAQLDKSGLPSDRFFAERPEGSVSTLKIQRTQQEDSAVYLCASSPVPQVQETQYFGPGTRLLVL.

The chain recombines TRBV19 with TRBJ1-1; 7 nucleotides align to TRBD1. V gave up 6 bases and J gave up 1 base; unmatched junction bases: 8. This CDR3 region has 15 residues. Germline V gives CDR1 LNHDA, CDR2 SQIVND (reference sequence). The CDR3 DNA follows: TGTGCCAGTAGCCCCTCCGGGACAGCGAACACTGAAGCTTTCTTT. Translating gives CASSPSGTANTEAFF. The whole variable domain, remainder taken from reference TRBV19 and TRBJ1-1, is DGGITQSPKYLFRKEGQNVTLSCEQNLNHDAMYWYRQDPGQGLRLIYYSQIVNDFQKGDIAEGYSVSREKKESFPLTVTSAQKNPTAFYLCASSPSGTANTEAFFGQGTRLTVV.

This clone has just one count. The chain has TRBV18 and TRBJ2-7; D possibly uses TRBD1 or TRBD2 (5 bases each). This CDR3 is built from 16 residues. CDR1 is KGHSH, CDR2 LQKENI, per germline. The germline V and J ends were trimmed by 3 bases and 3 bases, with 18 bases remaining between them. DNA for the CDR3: TGTGCCAGCTCACCCTTAAGTAGGGACGGACACTACGAGCAGTACGTC. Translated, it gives CASSPLSRDGHYEQYV.

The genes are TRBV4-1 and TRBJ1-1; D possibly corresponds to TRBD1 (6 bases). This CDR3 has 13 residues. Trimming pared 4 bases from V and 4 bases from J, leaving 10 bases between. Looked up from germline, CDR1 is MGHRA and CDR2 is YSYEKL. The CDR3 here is CASSLRGGTEAFF. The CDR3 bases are TGCGCCAGCAGCCTCAGGGGTGGCACTGAAGCTTTCTTT.